The 7 T cell receptor beta chains in this list originate from one sample, sequenced in a study of CD4 T cells in relation to SARS-CoV-2 and coronaviruses. Unexposed donor CD4+ T cells date from about 2011-2019, before the COVID-19 pandemic. Isolation of CD4+ T cells took place after roughly nine days in culture. No antigen has been identified for these receptors. TCRdb's copy holds only in-frame clones and misses some; the assay was immunoSEQ multiplex PCR. The sample contains about 24,000 clones, about 75% of which appear only once. The sequenced sample consisted of CD4+ T cells from PBMCs, cultured in vitro. These receptors all come from a human donor in good health.

The chain is built from TRBV6-6 and TRBJ2-7; unclear D gene. Trimming cost V 0 bases and J 0 bases, with 12 bases left between them. The length of the CDR3 is 16 residues. Germline values: CDR1 MNHNY, CDR2 SVGAGI (reference sequence). Written as DNA, the CDR3 is TGTGCCAGCAGTTACTCGTCCCGGTTAAGCTCCTACGAGCAGTACTTC. Its translation is CASSYSSRLSSYEQYF.

The CDR3 loop reads CASSQGQETQYF. CDR3 bases: TGTGCCAGCTCACAGGGGCAAGAGACCCAGTACTTC. The chain joins TRBV18 to TRBJ2-5, with a weak D call TRBD1 (5 bases). This CDR3 has 12 amino acids. V shed 4 bases and J shed 2 bases, with 5 bases lying between them. Germline V CDR1 and CDR2: KGHSH, LQKENI.

V gene TRBV4-2 combines with J gene TRBJ2-7; 11 bases are a match to TRBD2. CDR1 is LGHNA and CDR2 is YNFKEQ in the germline V gene. V was pared by 0 bases and J by 2 bases, with 6 bases of the junction left unmatched. This CDR3 comprises 17 residues. CDR3 sequence: CASSQESSGRYPYEQYF. CDR3 DNA: TGTGCCAGCAGCCAAGAGTCTAGCGGGAGGTATCCCTACGAGCAGTACTTC.

V gene TRBV5-8 combines with J gene TRBJ2-5, with D uncertain. CDR3 length equals 15 residues. Trimming stripped 0 bases from V and 4 bases from J, with 13 bases between. CDR1 and CDR2 from the germline V gene are SGHTS and YDEGEE. In nucleotides, the CDR3 is TGTGCCAGCAGCTTGGGAGAATCTGGATTAGAGACCCAGTACTTC. Translating gives CASSLGESGLETQYF.

This clone came up once. The chain uses TRBV10-3 and TRBJ2-6; D uncertain. Germline values: CDR1 ENHRY, CDR2 SYGVKD. The CDR3 length is 13 residues. Deletions cut 7 bases from V and 0 bases from J, with 4 bases between. The CDR3 DNA reads as TGTGCCATCAAAGACTCTGGGGCCAACGTCCTGACTTTC. Its protein product is CAIKDSGANVLTF.

The chain has TRBV18 and TRBJ2-2, with D maybe TRBD1 (6 bases). The V end lost 3 bases, the J end lost 6 bases, and 14 bases lay between the germline ends. CDR3 length: 15 residues. In germline, CDR1 is KGHSH, CDR2 LQKENI. Here the CDR3 reads CASSPSQGSAGELFF. The DNA for the CDR3 is TGTGCCAGCTCACCCTCCCAGGGGAGCGCCGGGGAGCTGTTTTTT. The entire variable domain, with the rest obtained from reference TRBV18 and TRBJ2-2, is as follows: NAGVMQNPRHLVRRRGQEARLRCSPMKGHSHVYWYRQLPEEGLKFMVYLQKENIIDESGMPKERFSAEFPKEGPSILRIQQVVRGDSAAYFCASSPSQGSAGELFFGEGSRLTVL.

This clone has a single count. The chain links TRBV3-1 (or the pseudogene TRBV3-2) to TRBJ1-2, with D perhaps matching TRBD1 (6 bases). V lost 4 bases to trimming and J lost 4 bases, with 16 bases between them. Looked up from germline, CDR1 is LGHDT and CDR2 is YNNKEL (reference sequence). The CDR3 is 15 residues long. The chain's CDR3 is CASSLHRDRGYGYTF. In DNA, the CDR3 is TGTGCCAGCAGCCTACACAGGGATAGAGGCTATGGCTACACCTTC.